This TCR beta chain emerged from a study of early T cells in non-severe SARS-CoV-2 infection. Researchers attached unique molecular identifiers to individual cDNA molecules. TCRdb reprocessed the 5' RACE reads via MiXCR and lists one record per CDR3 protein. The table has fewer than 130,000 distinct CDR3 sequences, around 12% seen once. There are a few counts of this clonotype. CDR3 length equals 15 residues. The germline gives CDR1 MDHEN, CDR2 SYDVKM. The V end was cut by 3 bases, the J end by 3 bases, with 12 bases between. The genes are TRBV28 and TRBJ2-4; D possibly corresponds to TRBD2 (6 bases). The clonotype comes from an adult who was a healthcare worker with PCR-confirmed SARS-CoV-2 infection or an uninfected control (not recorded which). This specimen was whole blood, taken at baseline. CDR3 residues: CASSFYRGLKNIQYF. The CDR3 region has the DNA TGTGCCAGCAGTTTCTATAGGGGACTCAAAAACATTCAGTACTTC.